This is a list of T cell receptor beta chains from one sample in a study of cytomegalovirus exposure and HLA in healthy donors. Produced via immunoSEQ multiplex PCR; TCRdb's table is partial and in-frame only. The table has 100,000 or so clones, about three fifths seen once. The sequenced sample was PBMCs. Source of these receptors: a human donor in good health. CDR3s include the opening cysteine and the closing phenylalanine or tryptophan. The order of the fields is D gene, J gene, V gene, CDR3 protein. D genes are given only for firm matches.

D gene: TRBD1; J gene: TRBJ1-3; V gene: TRBV19; CDR3 protein: CASSHRGDGNTIYF
D gene: TRBD1; J gene: TRBJ1-2; V gene: TRBV5-8; CDR3 protein: CASSLALGQLTYGYTF
D gene: -; J gene: TRBJ2-5; V gene: TRBV30; CDR3 protein: CAWSIRVQETQYF
D gene: -; J gene: TRBJ2-7; V gene: TRBV30; CDR3 protein: CAWSVLGTYEQYF
D gene: -; J gene: TRBJ1-1; V gene: TRBV14; CDR3 protein: CASSSLHSGNTEAFF
D gene: -; J gene: TRBJ1-4; V gene: TRBV11-2; CDR3 protein: CASTVGRFPTNEKLFF
D gene: -; J gene: TRBJ2-1; V gene: TRBV5-1; CDR3 protein: CASSEDSRLTANEQFF
D gene: TRBD1; J gene: TRBJ2-7; V gene: TRBV4-1; CDR3 protein: CASSPRDRGPYEQYF
D gene: TRBD1; J gene: TRBJ2-7; V gene: TRBV5-1; CDR3 protein: CASSPRQGMVWEQYF
D gene: -; J gene: TRBJ2-2; V gene: TRBV23-1; CDR3 protein: CASSLRLPGTGELFF
D gene: TRBD2; J gene: TRBJ2-1; V gene: TRBV14; CDR3 protein: CASSPQLAGEQFF
D gene: -; J gene: TRBJ2-1; V gene: TRBV10-1; CDR3 protein: CASSARDNEQFF
D gene: -; J gene: TRBJ2-1; V gene: TRBV27; CDR3 protein: CASSLVTVWGSEQFF
D gene: -; J gene: TRBJ1-1; V gene: TRBV5-1; CDR3 protein: CASSLLVQGRNTEAFF
D gene: -; J gene: TRBJ1-2; V gene: TRBV7-8; CDR3 protein: CASSLVGIQDQLLYGYTF
D gene: -; J gene: TRBJ1-5; V gene: TRBV2; CDR3 protein: CASSPTYSNQPQHF
D gene: -; J gene: TRBJ1-4; V gene: TRBV2; CDR3 protein: CASSVIRRPNEKLFF
D gene: -; J gene: TRBJ2-7; V gene: TRBV28; CDR3 protein: CASSFQNYEQYF
D gene: -; J gene: TRBJ1-2; V gene: TRBV10-1; CDR3 protein: CASSATKAHGYTF
D gene: -; J gene: TRBJ2-7; V gene: TRBV25-1; CDR3 protein: CASSDPGVTYEQYF
D gene: -; J gene: TRBJ2-1; V gene: TRBV28; CDR3 protein: CASSLIGGSPREQFF
D gene: -; J gene: TRBJ1-3; V gene: TRBV6-1; CDR3 protein: CASSEMVRGNTIYF
D gene: TRBD2; J gene: TRBJ2-7; V gene: TRBV19; CDR3 protein: CASSNGLAALYEQYF
D gene: TRBD1; J gene: TRBJ1-1; V gene: TRBV7-9; CDR3 protein: CASSVGQGDAEAFF
D gene: -; J gene: TRBJ1-5; V gene: TRBV6-5; CDR3 protein: CASRTVRDSQPQHF
D gene: -; J gene: TRBJ1-2; V gene: TRBV6-1; CDR3 protein: CASSEPPDSNYGYTF
D gene: TRBD1; J gene: TRBJ2-1; V gene: TRBV28; CDR3 protein: CASSSQGAGGYNEQFF
D gene: TRBD2; J gene: TRBJ2-7; V gene: TRBV5-4; CDR3 protein: CASSPGLAGGEQYF
D gene: -; J gene: -; V gene: TRBV28; CDR3 protein: CASSWAIGEQYF
D gene: -; J gene: TRBJ2-7; V gene: TRBV30; CDR3 protein: CAWNPGAHEQYF
D gene: TRBD1; J gene: TRBJ1-2; V gene: TRBV14; CDR3 protein: CASSTRAGGPTNYGYTF
D gene: -; J gene: TRBJ2-7; V gene: TRBV5-1; CDR3 protein: CASSLFSGEQYF
D gene: -; J gene: TRBJ1-4; V gene: TRBV9; CDR3 protein: CASSGGGTGDEKLFF
D gene: -; J gene: TRBJ2-1; V gene: TRBV19; CDR3 protein: CASAETALSNEQFF
D gene: -; J gene: TRBJ2-7; V gene: TRBV2; CDR3 protein: CASSRLNYEQYF
D gene: -; J gene: TRBJ2-1; V gene: TRBV9; CDR3 protein: CASSVAGSERFNEQFF
D gene: -; J gene: TRBJ1-5; V gene: TRBV5-6; CDR3 protein: CASSLRGYSNQPQHF
D gene: TRBD1; J gene: TRBJ1-5; V gene: TRBV28; CDR3 protein: CASSTPGQGGNQPQHF
D gene: -; J gene: TRBJ1-6; V gene: TRBV28; CDR3 protein: CASSMYRNSPLHF
D gene: -; J gene: TRBJ1-2; V gene: TRBV19; CDR3 protein: CASSILGATGYTF
D gene: TRBD2; J gene: TRBJ2-1; V gene: TRBV18; CDR3 protein: CASSPSSVAGGREQFF